This record covers a single TCR beta chain. Germline V lookup: CDR1 SGHNT, CDR2 YENEEA. The CDR3 has 13 amino acids. V lost 3 bases and J 5 bases, leaving 10 bases between the germline ends. This sample stems from a study of T cell clones after liver transplantation. TCRdb's copy holds only in-frame clones and misses some; the assay was immunoSEQ multiplex PCR. Of tens of thousands of clones listed, more than 75% were seen once; the top ten hold less than 3%. V is TRBV11-3 and J is TRBJ2-5, with D unclear. This receptor was taken from a human donor who received a liver transplant. Sample: CD4+ T cells from blood, taken before liver transplant. CDR3 in DNA: TGTGCCAGCAGCTTTATTGGAGTGGAGACCCAGTACTTC. Protein product: CASSFIGVETQYF.